The text below deals with one T cell receptor (beta chain). V trimming: 7 bases; J trimming: 4 bases; junction bases outside the gene matches: 7. CDR3 size: 15 residues. The germline CDR1 and CDR2 sequences are SNHLY and FYNNEI. Repertoires were generated with immunoSEQ multiplex PCR, while TCRdb's copy carries only in-frame clones and drops some. This table holds around 45,000 clones, about 90% found once. The record originates from a study of OX40 agonist ivuxolimab in advanced cancers. Study-level background: It was permissible to have had prior anti-PD-1, anti-PD-L1 or anti-CTLA-4 therapy, and under 45% had some.

This sequence originates from an adult with an advanced solid tumor such as melanoma, head and neck, liver or kidney cancer. The genes are TRBV2 and TRBJ1-5; 10 nucleotides line up with TRBD1. This sample comprised CD4+ or CD8+ T cells sorted from blood, obtained in a trial of the OX40 agonist ivuxolimab. CDR3 residues: CASTTDRGPNQPQHF. The CDR3, as DNA: TGTGCCAGCACTACCGACAGGGGGCCAAATCAGCCCCAGCATTTT.